The present T cell receptor beta chain was sequenced within a study of blood T cell repertoires in COVID-19. Study-level information: PBMCs, B-cell-depleted T cells, or T cells provided the cDNA or gDNA that made up the material.

In the original processing: Amplifying reference gene primers gave estimates of nucleated cell counts. Here immunoSEQ multiplex PCR was the method, and the copy in TCRdb shows in-frame clones only, minus some. The DNA gave D and trimming, while V, J and clone size come from that table. The data hold 85,000 to 120,000 clones, with about 87% observed a single time. The germline gives CDR1 MNHEY, CDR2 SMNVEV (reference sequence). CDR3 size: 13 residues. V gave up 6 bases and J gave up 0 bases, with 6 bases separating them. The clonotype comes from a man in his forties or fifties with active or convalescent COVID-19. The chain joins TRBV27 to TRBJ1-5; no clear D gene. Sequencing was carried out using peripheral blood. In DNA, the CDR3 is TGTGCCAGCAGCACCTATAGCAATCAGCCCCAGCATTTT. As protein: CASSTYSNQPQHF.